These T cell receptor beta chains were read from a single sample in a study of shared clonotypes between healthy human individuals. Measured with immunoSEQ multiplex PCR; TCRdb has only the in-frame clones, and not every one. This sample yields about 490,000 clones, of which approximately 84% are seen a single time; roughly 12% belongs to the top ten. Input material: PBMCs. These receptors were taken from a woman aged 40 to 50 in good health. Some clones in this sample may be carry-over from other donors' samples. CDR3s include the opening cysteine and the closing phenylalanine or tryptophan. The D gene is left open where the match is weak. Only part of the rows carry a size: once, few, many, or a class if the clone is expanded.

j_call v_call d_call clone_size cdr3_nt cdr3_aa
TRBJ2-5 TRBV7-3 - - TGTGCCAGCAGCTTCCGGGGGGCAGAGACCCAGTACTTC CASSFRGAETQYF
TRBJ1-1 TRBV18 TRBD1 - TGTGCCAGCTCACTGGCCACCACTAGGCAGGGGGGTGAAGCTTTCTTT CASSLATTRQGGEAFF
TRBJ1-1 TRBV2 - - TGTGCCAGCAGTGATGCTGTAAAACTGACTGAGGCTTTCTTT CASSDAVKLTEAFF
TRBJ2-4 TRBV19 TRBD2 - TGTGCCAGTAGTATCCACCGGGCCGGGGGGGCCAAAAACATTCAGTACTTC CASSIHRAGGAKNIQYF
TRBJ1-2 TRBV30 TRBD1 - TGTGCCTGGACTACCGGGACAGGGTTCGGCTACACCTTC CAWTTGTGFGYTF
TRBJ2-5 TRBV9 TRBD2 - TGTGCCAGCAGCGGGACTAGCGGGAGAAGTGAGACCCAGTACTTC CASSGTSGRSETQYF
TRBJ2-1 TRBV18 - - TGTGCCAGCTCACCAAGGGTGGGCCTGGGCAATGAGCAGTTCTTC CASSPRVGLGNEQFF
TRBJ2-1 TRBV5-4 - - TGTGCCAGCAGCTTGCAGGGGGACTACCCCAATGAGCAGTTCTTC CASSLQGDYPNEQFF
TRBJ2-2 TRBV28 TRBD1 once TGTGCCAGCAGTTTATCGTACAGGGGCAGCGGCACCGGGGAGCTGTTTTTT CASSLSYRGSGTGELFF
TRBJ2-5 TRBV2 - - TGTGCCAGCCAGACTATACAAGAGACCCAGTACTTC CASQTIQETQYF
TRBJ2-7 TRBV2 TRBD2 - TGTGCCAGCACTCCGGGACTAGCGGCTACCTACGAGCAGTACTTC CASTPGLAATYEQYF
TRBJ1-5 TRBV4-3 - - TGCGCCAGCAGCCAAGACGGGGCGGGGCATCAGCCCCAGCATTTT CASSQDGAGHQPQHF
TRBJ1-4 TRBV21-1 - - TGTGCCAGCAGCAAACGGGTATTAACAGGGAGGGTGGATACTGCAACTAATGAAAAACTGTTTTTT CASSKRVLTGRVDTATNEKLFF
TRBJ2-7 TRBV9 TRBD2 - TGTGCCAGCAGCGGGGGGACTAGCGGCCAGTACGAGCAGTACTTC CASSGGTSGQYEQYF
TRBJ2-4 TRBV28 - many TGTGCCAGCAGTTTTCTCAGGGAAAACATTCAGTACTTC CASSFLRENIQYF
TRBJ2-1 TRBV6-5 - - TGTGCCAGCGGGGAGGTCAGCTCCTACAATGAGCAGTTCTTC CASGEVSSYNEQFF
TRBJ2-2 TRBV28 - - TGTGCCAGCCTTTTCAAGGTTCACGGGGAGCTGTTTTTT CASLFKVHGELFF
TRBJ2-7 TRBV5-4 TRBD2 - TGTGCCAGCAGCCCGTCGGCCGCGGGGGAGGGTCTGTACGAGCAGTACTTC CASSPSAAGEGLYEQYF
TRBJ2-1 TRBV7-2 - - TGTGCCAGCAGCTTGTTATTGGGTGGCTCCTACAATGAGCAGTTCTTC CASSLLLGGSYNEQFF
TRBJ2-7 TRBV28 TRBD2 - TGTGCCAGCAGCCTGCCTAGCGGGAGCTCCTACGAGCAGTACTTC CASSLPSGSSYEQYF
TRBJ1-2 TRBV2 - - TGTGCCAGCCAGGGTGATGGCTACACCTTC CASQGDGYTF
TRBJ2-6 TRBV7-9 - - TGTGCCAGCAGCCCCCCACGGGTCGGACGCTCTGGGGCCAACGTCCTGACTTTC CASSPPRVGRSGANVLTF
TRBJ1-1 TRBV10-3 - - TGTGCCATCAGTGAAAGAGGGGTAGACACTGAAGCTTTCTTT CAISERGVDTEAFF
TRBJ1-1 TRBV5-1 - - TGCGCCAGCAGCTTGGGAGGGTTTGCGAGGGAGACTGAAGCTTTCTTT CASSLGGFARETEAFF
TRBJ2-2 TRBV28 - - TGTGCCAGCAGTACCAGGGGTTTAACCGGGGAGCTGTTTTTT CASSTRGLTGELFF